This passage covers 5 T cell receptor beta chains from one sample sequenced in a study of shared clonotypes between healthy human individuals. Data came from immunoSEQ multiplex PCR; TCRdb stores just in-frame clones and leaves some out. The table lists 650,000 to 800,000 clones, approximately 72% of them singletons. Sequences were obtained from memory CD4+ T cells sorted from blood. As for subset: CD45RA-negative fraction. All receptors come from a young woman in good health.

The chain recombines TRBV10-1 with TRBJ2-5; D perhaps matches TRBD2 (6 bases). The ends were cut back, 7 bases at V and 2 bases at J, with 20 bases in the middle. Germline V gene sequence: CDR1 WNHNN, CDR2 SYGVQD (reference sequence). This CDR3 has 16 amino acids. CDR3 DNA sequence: TGCGCCAGCATTCTACTAATCGGCGGGAAGCAAGAGACCCAGTACTTC. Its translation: CASILLIGGKQETQYF.

Here the CDR3 DNA reads TGTGCCAGCAGTTTAGTCCCTTCCTCAATTGGCTCCTACAATGAGCAGTTCTTC. This translates into CASSLVPSSIGSYNEQFF. The rearrangement links TRBV28 to TRBJ2-1, with unresolved D. The V gene's germline CDR1 is MDHEN and CDR2 SYDVKM. The CDR3 has 18 residues. V lost 2 bases to trimming and J lost 0 bases, with 17 bases between them.

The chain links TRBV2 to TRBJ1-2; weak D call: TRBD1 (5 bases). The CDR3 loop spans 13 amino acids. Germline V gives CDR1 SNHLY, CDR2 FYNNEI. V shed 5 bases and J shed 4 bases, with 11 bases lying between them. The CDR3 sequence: CASSSVGGYGYTF. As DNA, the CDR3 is TGTGCCAGCAGTTCGGTGGGGGGCTATGGCTACACCTTC.

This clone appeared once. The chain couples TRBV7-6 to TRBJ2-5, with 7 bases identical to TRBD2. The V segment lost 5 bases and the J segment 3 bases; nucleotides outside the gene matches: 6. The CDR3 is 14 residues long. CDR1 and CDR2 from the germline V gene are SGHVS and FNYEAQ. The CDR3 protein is CASSPQGGKETQYF. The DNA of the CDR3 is TGTGCCAGCAGCCCGCAGGGAGGGAAAGAGACCCAGTACTTC.

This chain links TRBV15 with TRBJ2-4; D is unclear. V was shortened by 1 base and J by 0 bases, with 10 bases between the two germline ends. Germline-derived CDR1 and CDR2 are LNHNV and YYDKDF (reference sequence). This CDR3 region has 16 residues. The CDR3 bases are TGTGCCACCAGCAGAGTGGCTCTCATAGCCAAAAACATTCAGTACTTC. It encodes CATSRVALIAKNIQYF. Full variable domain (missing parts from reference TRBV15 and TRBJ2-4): DAMVIQNPRYQVTQFGKPVTLSCSQTLNHNVMYWYQQKSSQAPKLLFHYYDKDFNNEADTPDNFQSRRPNTSFCFLDIRSPGLGDTAMYLCATSRVALIAKNIQYFGAGTRLSVL.